The 29 T cell receptor beta chains below were found in one sample sequenced in a study of cytomegalovirus exposure and HLA in healthy donors. PCR was performed using 60 Vbeta and 13 Jbeta primers. Using immunoSEQ multiplex PCR, the repertoire was profiled, and TCRdb retains in-frame clones only, with some absent. This sample has about 190,000 clones, with 87% found just once. The sample was PBMCs. The receptors here all came from a boy aged 2-9 years in good health and CMV-seronegative.

J is TRBJ1-2 and V is TRBV2, with D uncertain. The CDR3 covers 11 residues. Trimming pared 6 bases from V and 5 bases from J, leaving 7 bases between. CDR1 and CDR2 from the germline V gene are SNHLY and FYNNEI. DNA of the CDR3: TGTGCCAGCAGCGGGAGGTATGGCTACACCTTC. It yields the protein CASSGRYGYTF.

This chain joins TRBV18 and TRBJ2-7; the D is unclear. This CDR3 comprises 13 residues. Trimming shortened V by 3 bases and J by 3 bases, and 9 bases separated the two germline ends. In germline, CDR1 is KGHSH, CDR2 LQKENI. The CDR3: CASSPVADYEQYF. Written as DNA, the CDR3 is TGTGCCAGCTCACCGGTGGCCGACTACGAGCAGTACTTC.

The chain is built from TRBV6-5 and TRBJ1-1; 7 bases are shared with TRBD1. V lost 4 bases and J lost 5; bases outside the gene matches: 7. The CDR3 consists of 14 residues. CDR1 is MNHEY, CDR2 SVGAGI, per germline. CDR3 nucleotides: TGTGCCAGCAGTTCTCCAGGGGGTCGGACTGAAGCTTTCTTT. Amino acid sequence: CASSSPGGRTEAFF.

In its sample, this clone was seen once. Other DNA sequences within the sample encode an identical CDR3. This rearrangement joins TRBV27 to TRBJ2-7; 8 positions match TRBD2. The germline V gene encodes CDR1 MNHEY and CDR2 SMNVEV (reference sequence). The CDR3 has 14 amino acids. The V and J ends lost 2 bases and 1 base, in that order; junction bases with no gene match: 1. CDR3: CASSLTGGSYEQYF. The CDR3 DNA reads TGTGCCAGCAGTTTAACGGGGGGGTCCTACGAGCAGTACTTC.

This sequence joins TRBV9 and TRBJ1-2; no clear D. This CDR3 is built from 16 residues. Trimming took 1 base from V and 0 from J, leaving 13 bases between them. CDR1 is SGDLS and CDR2 is YYNGEE in the germline V gene. This CDR3 is CASSVTAGFSNYGYTF. The CDR3 DNA sequence: TGTGCCAGCAGCGTAACGGCGGGGTTTTCTAACTATGGCTACACCTTC.

This chain joins TRBV14 and TRBJ2-3; 10 bases line up with TRBD2. The CDR3 loop spans 14 amino acids. V shed 3 bases and J 7 bases; nucleotides not matched to a gene: 4. Germline V gives CDR1 SGHDN, CDR2 FVKESK. The CDR3 nucleotides are TGTGCCAGCAGCCAGCGAGCGGGGGGGCATACGCAGTATTTT. Encoded protein: CASSQRAGGHTQYF. Drawing the rest from reference TRBV14 and TRBJ2-3, the complete variable domain is EAGVTQFPSHSVIEKGQTVTLRCDPISGHDNLYWYRRVMGKEIKFLLHFVKESKQDESGMPNNRFLAERTGGTYSTLKVQPAELEDSGVYFCASSQRAGGHTQYFGPGTRLTVL.

The CDR3 reads CAISGGDRGSYGYTF. In nucleotides, the CDR3 is TGTGCCATCAGCGGAGGAGACAGGGGTTCCTATGGCTACACCTTC. This chain joins TRBV10-3 and TRBJ1-2; 8 nucleotides line up with TRBD1. Trimming removed 6 bases from V and 4 bases from J; junction bases left unmatched: 10. This CDR3 is built from 15 residues. Germline V lookup: CDR1 ENHRY, CDR2 SYGVKD.

The rearrangement uses TRBV7-7 and TRBJ1-3, with 9 positions matching TRBD1. In germline, CDR1 is SSHAT, CDR2 FNYEAQ (reference sequence). This CDR3 contains 14 residues. Trimming at V came to 5 bases and at J to 4 bases, leaving 3 bases not matched to a gene. The CDR3 coding sequence is TGTGCCAGCAGCCCCGGGACAGGGGGAAACACCATATATTTT. Protein product: CASSPGTGGNTIYF.

The J gene is TRBJ2-7, the V gene TRBV13; 15 bases agree with TRBD2. Germline V gene data show CDR1 as PRHDT and CDR2 as FYEKMQ (reference sequence). CDR3 size: 19 residues. The V and J ends lost 2 bases and 5 bases, in that order; junction bases with no gene match: 13. CDR3 in DNA: TGTGCCAGCAGCTTAAGGGCCCCCGGACTAGCGGGGGGGATTGACGAGCAGTACTTC. Translating it yields CASSLRAPGLAGGIDEQYF.

The V and J genes are TRBV28 and TRBJ1-1; 7 bases fit TRBD1. Trimming cost V 9 bases and J 1 base; bases outside gene matches: 5. The CDR3 covers 13 residues. Looked up from germline, CDR1 is MDHEN and CDR2 is SYDVKM. CDR3 sequence: CASAGQPNTEAFF. CDR3 DNA sequence: TGTGCCAGTGCGGGACAGCCGAACACTGAAGCTTTCTTT. Combining the CDR3 with reference TRBV28 and TRBJ1-1 gives the whole variable domain DVKVTQSSRYLVKRTGEKVFLECVQDMDHENMFWYRQDPGLGLRLIYFSYDVKMKEKGDIPEGYSVSREKKERFSLILESASTNQTSMYLCASAGQPNTEAFFGQGTRLTVV.

The chain recombines TRBV6-1 with TRBJ1-1; weak D call: TRBD1 (6 bases). Germline V CDR1 and CDR2: MNHNS, SASEGT. V lost 0 bases and J lost 2, with 13 bases in between. The CDR3 runs to 16 residues. In DNA, the CDR3 is TGTGCCAGCAGTGAAGCGCTGGGACACCTCAACACTGAAGCTTTCTTT. Amino acids: CASSEALGHLNTEAFF.

The V call is TRBV10-2, the J call TRBJ1-2; 7 nucleotides align to TRBD1. V was pared by 3 bases and J by 8 bases, with 9 bases of the junction left unmatched. Germline V lookup: CDR1 WSHSY, CDR2 SAAADI. The CDR3 loop spans 14 amino acids. The CDR3 DNA follows: TGCGCCAGCAGTGATAAGACAGGGAGTTCGGGCTACACCTTC. This gives the protein CASSDKTGSSGYTF.

V usage is TRBV25-1 and J usage is TRBJ2-4; possible D gene TRBD2, 5 bases. Germline CDR1 MGHDK, CDR2 SYGVNS. The CDR3 has 14 residues. Trimming pared 3 bases from V and 8 bases from J, leaving 14 bases between. In DNA, the CDR3 is TGTGCCAGCAGTGATTCTGGCGGAGGAGACATTCAGTACTTC. Protein: CASSDSGGGDIQYF.

The V gene is TRBV6-1, the J gene TRBJ2-3; D might be TRBD2 (6 bases). Trimming left V 5 bases short and J 4 bases short, with 13 bases between. This CDR3 contains 14 residues. CDR1 and CDR2 (germline): MNHNS, SASEGT. CDR3: CASSPRGGSDTQYF. CDR3 sequence (DNA): TGTGCCAGCAGTCCCCGGGGAGGCTCAGATACGCAGTATTTT.

This chain's CDR3 is CASSLRAGFNQPQHF. CDR3 nucleotide sequence: TGTGCCAGCAGTTTACGGGCAGGGTTCAATCAGCCCCAGCATTTT. The rearrangement links TRBV28 to TRBJ1-5, with a possible D match to TRBD1 (5 bases). Germline V gene data show CDR1 as MDHEN and CDR2 as SYDVKM. The ends were cut back, 2 bases at V and 3 bases at J, with 11 bases in the middle. CDR3 length: 15 residues. Together with reference TRBV28 and TRBJ1-5, the CDR3 gives the full variable domain: DVKVTQSSRYLVKRTGEKVFLECVQDMDHENMFWYRQDPGLGLRLIYFSYDVKMKEKGDIPEGYSVSREKKERFSLILESASTNQTSMYLCASSLRAGFNQPQHFGDGTRLSIL.

In this sample, this clone turned up a few times. This sequence joins TRBV30 and TRBJ1-2; D ambiguous. This CDR3 is built from 12 residues. V lost 6 bases, J lost 4 bases, and 12 bases lay in between. Per germline, CDR1 GTSNPN and CDR2 SVGIG (reference sequence). CDR3 in amino acids: CACPSPGYGYTF. The CDR3 DNA sequence: TGTGCCTGCCCGTCCCCCGGCTATGGCTACACCTTC.

This sequence joins TRBV2 and TRBJ1-6; 12 bases line up with TRBD1. The V gene's germline CDR1 is SNHLY and CDR2 FYNNEI. Trimming cost V 6 bases and J 7 bases; bases outside gene matches: 16. This CDR3 has 19 residues. CDR3: CASRNGRGQGATGNSPLHF. In DNA form, the CDR3 reads TGTGCCAGCAGGAATGGACGGGGACAGGGGGCGACGGGGAATTCACCCCTCCACTTT.

About this clone itself: In the same sample, other DNA sequences code for this CDR3. V usage is TRBV18 and J usage is TRBJ1-5; D is uncertain. Germline CDR1 and CDR2: KGHSH and LQKENI. The CDR3 covers 13 residues. Deletions cut 2 bases from V and 7 bases from J, with 9 bases between. The CDR3 protein is CASSPTGGQPQHF. For the CDR3, the DNA is TGTGCCAGCTCACCAACGGGCGGGCAGCCCCAGCATTTT.

The rearrangement joins TRBV5-6 to TRBJ2-1; TRBD2 matches at 12 bases. Germline assignment: CDR1 SGHDT and CDR2 YYEEEE. This CDR3 spans 17 amino acids. J lost 10 bases, V lost 0 bases, and 11 bases had no gene match. The CDR3 DNA is TGTGCCAGCAGCTTGGGACTAGCGGGGGCTACAATCATAGAGCAGTTCTTC. Protein: CASSLGLAGATIIEQFF.

As to this clone: Other DNA sequences in the same sample also yield this CDR3. The genes are TRBV11-2 and TRBJ1-1; D remains unclear. From germline, CDR1 is SGHAT and CDR2 FQNNGV. This CDR3 is built from 14 residues. Trimming cost V 4 bases and J 1 base, with 10 bases left between them. The CDR3 protein is CASSSSDKNTEAFF. The CDR3 bases are TGTGCCAGCAGCTCCAGCGATAAGAACACTGAAGCTTTCTTT.

For the CDR3, the DNA is TGCGCCAGCAGCTTGGATACAGGGACAGATACGCAGTATTTT. It translates to CASSLDTGTDTQYF. The chain joins TRBV5-1 to TRBJ2-3; D might be TRBD1 (6 bases). The CDR3 sequence is 14 residues long. Per germline, CDR1 SGHRS and CDR2 YFSETQ. Trimming shortened V by 0 bases and J by 3 bases, and 8 bases separated the two germline ends.

The chain is built from TRBV7-9 and TRBJ2-7; D may be TRBD2 (6 bases). The germline V gene encodes CDR1 SEHNR and CDR2 FQNEAQ (reference sequence). V lost 5 bases, J lost 4 bases, and 18 bases lay in between. This CDR3 has 15 amino acids. The CDR3 bases are TGTGCCAGCAGCGTCGGGTTTGGGGGAGGATACGAGCAGTACTTC. The encoded protein is CASSVGFGGGYEQYF.

This clone was counted once. The V call is TRBV9, the J call TRBJ2-6, with 7 bases fitting TRBD1. CDR3 length equals 16 residues. Germline V gene lookup returns CDR1 SGDLS and CDR2 YYNGEE. Germline trimming cut 0 bases from V and 2 bases from J; bases unmatched to any gene: 2. The CDR3 region has the DNA TGTGCCAGCAGCGTAGTTACAGGGGCTGGGGCCAACGTCCTGACTTTC. It codes for CASSVVTGAGANVLTF. Full variable domain (missing parts from reference TRBV9 and TRBJ2-6): DSGVTQTPKHLITATGQRVTLRCSPRSGDLSVYWYQQSLDQGLQFLIQYYNGEERAKGNILERFSAQQFPDLHSELNLSSLELGDSALYFCASSVVTGAGANVLTFGAGSRLTVL.

The chain combines TRBV7-9 with TRBJ2-7; 11 positions agree with TRBD2. The CDR3 covers 16 residues. CDR1 is SEHNR, CDR2 FQNEAQ, per germline (reference sequence). After removal of 5 bases from V and 3 bases from J, the junction contained 9 bases not matched to a gene. The CDR3 bases are TGTGCCAGCAGCGCAGAAATAGGACTAGCGGGCTACGAGCAGTACTTC. Protein sequence: CASSAEIGLAGYEQYF.

Note on this clone: Germline and junction disagree at one end, which may indicate a read error. The sample holds other DNA sequences that translate to the same CDR3. The chain couples TRBV28 to TRBJ2-7; the match to TRBD2 covers 8 bases. Germline V gene lookup returns CDR1 MDHEN and CDR2 SYDVKM. The CDR3 is made up of 18 amino acids. Here the CDR3 reads CASSLPGTPGLVWRQQYF. The CDR3 bases are TGTGCCAGTAGTTTACCCGGGACGCCGGGACTAGTGTGGCGGCAGCAGTACTTC.

V gene TRBV5-6 combines with J gene TRBJ2-1, with 7 bases aligning to TRBD2. The V and J ends lost 0 bases and 9 bases, in that order; junction bases with no gene match: 6. This CDR3 is 14 amino acids long. Germline V gives CDR1 SGHDT, CDR2 YYEEEE. The CDR3 is CASSLGGGWAEQFF. The CDR3 DNA follows: TGTGCCAGCAGCTTGGGCGGGGGTTGGGCTGAGCAGTTCTTC.

This sequence joins TRBV5-4 and TRBJ2-1; tentatively, D is TRBD2 (6 bases). Germline assignment: CDR1 SGHNT and CDR2 YYREEE (reference sequence). Trimming took off 4 bases at V and 1 base at J, with 9 bases between the two ends. The CDR3 is 14 residues long. The CDR3 DNA sequence: TGTGCCAGCAGCATACGGGGGTCCTACAATGAGCAGTTCTTC. Translating gives CASSIRGSYNEQFF.

Only one count was recorded for this clone. The chain recombines TRBV14 with TRBJ2-1; tentatively, D is TRBD2 (6 bases). V was trimmed by 1 base and J by 15 bases, leaving 16 bases between them. The CDR3 totals 13 residues. Per the germline V gene, CDR1 is SGHDN and CDR2 is FVKESK. In DNA form, the CDR3 reads TGTGCCAGCAGCCAAGTGGGGGGACGCGATCCGTTCTTC. Amino acid sequence: CASSQVGGRDPFF.

The chain has TRBV28 and TRBJ1-3; D ambiguous. The CDR3 contains 15 residues. The germline V and J ends were trimmed by 5 bases and 0 bases, with 11 bases remaining between them. In germline, CDR1 is MDHEN, CDR2 SYDVKM. In DNA form, the CDR3 reads TGTGCCAGCAGTATTCTAATGCGCTCTGGAAACACCATATATTTT. Protein sequence: CASSILMRSGNTIYF.